These T cell receptor beta chains were read from a single sample in a study of shared clonotypes between healthy human individuals. Produced via immunoSEQ multiplex PCR; TCRdb's table is partial and in-frame only. The sample lists about 2.3 million clones; 85% to 95% were seen once. Sequenced: naive CD4+ T cells from PBMCs. All receptors come from a young man in good health. Some clones in this sample may be carry-over from other donors' samples. Both conserved end residues are part of each CDR3. A D gene is named only where the DNA matches it firmly. Part of the rows lack a size; the others show once, few, many or a class for expanded clones.

D gene	J gene	V gene	clone size	CDR3 length	CDR3 protein	CDR3 DNA
NA	TRBJ2-6	TRBV5-1	NA	15	CASSSVGPGANVLTF	TGCGCCAGCAGCTCGGTAGGCCCGGGGGCCAACGTCCTGACTTTC
NA	TRBJ2-4	TRBV19	NA	11	CASSSANIQYF	TGTGCCAGTAGTTCCGCAAACATTCAGTACTTC
TRBD1	TRBJ1-6	TRBV5-1	once	14	CASGTGWVDSPLHF	TGCGCCAGCGGGACAGGGTGGGTCGATTCACCCCTCCACTTT
NA	TRBJ1-1	TRBV10-1	NA	13	CASRERENTEAFF	TGCGCCAGCAGAGAGCGGGAAAACACTGAAGCTTTCTTT
NA	TRBJ1-5	TRBV7-9	NA	15	CASSLGGQGVQPQHF	TGTGCCAGCAGCTTAGGTGGCCAGGGCGTTCAGCCCCAGCATTTT
NA	TRBJ1-2	TRBV28	once	12	CASSSPTDGYTF	TGTGCCAGCAGTTCCCCGACTGATGGCTACACCTTC
NA	TRBJ2-7	TRBV9	NA	15	CASSPGPLGYHEQYF	TGTGCCAGCAGCCCTGGACCCCTTGGGTACCACGAGCAGTACTTC
TRBD1	TRBJ2-5	TRBV2	NA	12	CASADRVETQYF	TGTGCCAGCGCGGACAGGGTGGAGACCCAGTACTTC
TRBD1	TRBJ1-5	TRBV18	NA	18	CASSLLSGTGGLGQPQHF	TGTGCCAGCTCACTCCTCTCCGGGACAGGGGGCCTCGGTCAGCCCCAGCATTTT
TRBD1	TRBJ2-7	TRBV30	NA	16	CAWSPKQGESYYEQYF	TGTGCCTGGAGTCCTAAACAGGGGGAGTCCTACTACGAGCAGTACTTC
NA	TRBJ2-7	TRBV7-9	NA	13	CASSRYGLGEQYF	TGTGCCAGCAGCCGCTACGGGCTGGGCGAGCAGTACTTC
TRBD2	TRBJ2-3	TRBV27	NA	18	CASSLSFGGRGWADTQYF	TGTGCCAGCAGTTTATCGTTCGGCGGGAGGGGCTGGGCAGATACGCAGTATTTT
TRBD1	TRBJ1-4	TRBV9	NA	15	CASSGDRVTNEKLFF	TGTGCCAGCAGCGGGGACAGGGTGACTAATGAAAAACTGTTTTTT
NA	TRBJ2-7	TRBV28	NA	14	CASSLWTGGVEQYF	TGTGCCAGCAGTTTATGGACGGGGGGCGTCGAGCAGTACTTC
NA	TRBJ2-1	TRBV6-1	NA	15	CASSEAGQFGNEQFF	TGTGCCAGCAGTGAAGCGGGGCAGTTTGGCAATGAGCAGTTCTTC
TRBD2	TRBJ2-2	TRBV7-3	once	16	CASSFIAGGNTGELFF	TGTGCCAGCAGCTTTATAGCGGGGGGCAACACCGGGGAGCTGTTTTTT
NA	TRBJ1-1	TRBV19	NA	19	CASSIGFRGRPGANTEAFF	TGTGCCAGTAGTATTGGGTTTCGGGGACGGCCTGGAGCGAACACTGAAGCTTTCTTT
TRBD1	TRBJ2-7	TRBV28	NA	17	CASSFPAGQGKNYEQYF	TGTGCCAGCAGTTTCCCGGCCGGACAGGGGAAGAACTACGAGCAGTACTTC
NA	TRBJ1-5	TRBV9	NA	14	CASGDRENGQPQHF	TGTGCCAGCGGAGATCGGGAGAATGGTCAGCCCCAGCATTTT
NA	TRBJ1-1	TRBV27	NA	18	CASSLRPSRGNSVTEAFF	TGTGCCAGCAGTCTAAGACCGAGCAGGGGTAACTCGGTCACTGAAGCTTTCTTT
TRBD1	TRBJ1-1	TRBV2	NA	16	CASRDRDRARSTEAFF	TGTGCCAGCAGGGACCGGGACAGGGCCCGGAGCACTGAAGCTTTCTTT
NA	TRBJ1-3	TRBV6-1	once	14	CASSGRATGNTIYF	TGTGCCAGCAGCGGCAGGGCTACTGGAAACACCATATATTTT
NA	TRBJ2-1	TRBV6-1	NA	13	CASSERLRNEQFF	TGTGCCAGCAGTGAGAGACTGCGCAATGAGCAGTTCTTC
NA	TRBJ2-7	TRBV18	NA	15	CASSPPGAPVGEQYF	TGTGCCAGCTCACCACCGGGGGCCCCCGTGGGCGAGCAGTACTTC
NA	TRBJ1-2	TRBV11-1	NA	18	CASSPIDPIAGTNYGYTF	TGTGCCAGCAGCCCAATTGACCCGATAGCGGGGACTAACTATGGCTACACCTTC
NA	TRBJ1-4	TRBV9	NA	16	CASSVGSPGESEKLFF	TGTGCCAGCAGCGTAGGGAGCCCGGGGGAAAGTGAAAAACTGTTTTTT
NA	TRBJ1-4	TRBV4-1	NA	14	CASSSQGSDEKLFF	TGCGCCAGCAGCAGTCAGGGGTCGGATGAAAAACTGTTTTTT
TRBD2	TRBJ2-1	TRBV2	NA	17	CASSLRSGTKTGDEQFF	TGTGCCAGCTCCCTTAGGTCCGGGACTAAAACCGGGGATGAGCAGTTCTTC
NA	TRBJ1-1	TRBV19	NA	13	CASSLTWNTEAFF	TGTGCCAGTAGTTTAACCTGGAACACTGAAGCTTTCTTT
NA	TRBJ2-2	TRBV11-3	NA	16	CASSPGDLSDTGELFF	TGTGCCAGCAGCCCAGGGGATTTGTCAGACACCGGGGAGCTGTTTTTT
NA	TRBJ1-1	TRBV29-1	NA	15	CSVEVRGQGRTEAFF	TGCAGCGTTGAGGTGCGGGGGCAGGGAAGGACTGAAGCTTTCTTT
NA	TRBJ1-2	TRBV15	few	14	CATSRGGTAYGYTF	TGTGCCACCAGCAGAGGAGGGACGGCTTATGGCTACACCTTC
NA	TRBJ2-7	TRBV5-4	NA	15	CASSLRGGSSYEQYF	TGTGCCAGCAGCTTGCGGGGCGGAAGCTCCTACGAGCAGTACTTC
NA	TRBJ2-1	TRBV9	NA	12	CASSVHPDEQFF	TGTGCCAGCAGCGTACATCCGGATGAGCAGTTCTTC
TRBD2	TRBJ2-1	TRBV28	NA	16	CASSSVLAGGVDEQFF	TGTGCCAGCAGCTCCGTACTAGCGGGAGGGGTGGATGAGCAGTTCTTC
NA	TRBJ1-1	TRBV5-1	NA	14	CASSPRTANTEAFF	TGCGCCAGCAGCCCACGGACAGCCAACACTGAAGCTTTCTTT
NA	TRBJ2-2	TRBV28	NA	15	CASSLVGGPGGELFF	TGTGCCAGCAGTTTGGTAGGAGGGCCGGGCGGGGAGCTGTTTTTT
NA	TRBJ2-3	TRBV7-9	NA	15	CASSPGAGLADTQYF	TGTGCCAGCAGTCCAGGGGCCGGGTTGGCGGATACGCAGTATTTT
TRBD2	TRBJ2-1	TRBV5-4	NA	15	CASSPTSGPYNEQFF	TGTGCCAGCAGCCCAACTAGCGGACCTTACAATGAGCAGTTCTTC
NA	TRBJ1-4	TRBV5-1	NA	16	CASSLMGVPTNEKLFF	TGCGCCAGCAGCTTGATGGGCGTCCCTACTAATGAAAAACTGTTTTTT
NA	TRBJ2-5	TRBV7-2	NA	13	CASSLMGQETQYF	TGTGCCAGCAGCTTAATGGGCCAAGAGACCCAGTACTTC
NA	TRBJ2-7	TRBV21-1	NA	19	CASSKFGRGGLAGEDEQYF	TGTGCCAGCAGCAAATTCGGGAGAGGGGGACTAGCGGGAGAAGACGAGCAGTACTTC
NA	TRBJ2-6	TRBV28	NA	19	CASSFDRLLLNSGANVLTF	TGTGCCAGCAGTTTCGACAGACTCCTTTTAAACTCTGGGGCCAACGTCCTGACTTTC
NA	TRBJ1-2	TRBV6-9	NA	15	CASSLPKSPLYGYTF	TGTGCCAGCAGTCTTCCCAAGTCCCCCCTCTATGGCTACACCTTC
NA	TRBJ1-3	TRBV5-1	NA	14	CASSHASSGNTIYF	TGCGCCAGCAGCCATGCCAGTTCTGGAAACACCATATATTTT
TRBD1	TRBJ2-1	TRBV30	NA	16	CAGTPRDRGSYNEQFF	TGTGCCGGGACGCCTAGGGACAGGGGATCCTACAATGAGCAGTTCTTC
NA	TRBJ2-2	TRBV10-3	NA	16	CAISDLPGPWRGELFF	TGTGCCATCAGTGACCTCCCGGGACCCTGGCGAGGGGAGCTGTTTTTT
NA	TRBJ2-1	TRBV7-3	NA	14	CASSSQPDYNEQFF	TGTGCCAGCAGCTCACAGCCTGACTACAATGAGCAGTTCTTC
NA	TRBJ1-4	TRBV5-1	NA	15	CASSPREGGNEKLFF	TGCGCCAGCAGCCCACGGGAGGGGGGAAATGAAAAACTGTTTTTT
NA	TRBJ2-5	TRBV29-1	NA	10	CSVNEETQYF	TGCAGCGTTAATGAGGAGACCCAGTACTTC
TRBD2	TRBJ2-3	TRBV29-1	NA	12	CSVEVGGDTQYF	TGCAGCGTTGAAGTCGGGGGGGATACGCAGTATTTT
TRBD1	TRBJ2-7	TRBV18	NA	15	CASSPTGQGSFEQYF	TGTGCCAGCTCACCCACCGGACAGGGATCCTTCGAGCAGTACTTC
NA	TRBJ2-5	TRBV28	once	16	CASNGGGGQALGAQYF	TGTGCCAGCAACGGGGGAGGAGGACAGGCTCTAGGGGCCCAGTACTTC